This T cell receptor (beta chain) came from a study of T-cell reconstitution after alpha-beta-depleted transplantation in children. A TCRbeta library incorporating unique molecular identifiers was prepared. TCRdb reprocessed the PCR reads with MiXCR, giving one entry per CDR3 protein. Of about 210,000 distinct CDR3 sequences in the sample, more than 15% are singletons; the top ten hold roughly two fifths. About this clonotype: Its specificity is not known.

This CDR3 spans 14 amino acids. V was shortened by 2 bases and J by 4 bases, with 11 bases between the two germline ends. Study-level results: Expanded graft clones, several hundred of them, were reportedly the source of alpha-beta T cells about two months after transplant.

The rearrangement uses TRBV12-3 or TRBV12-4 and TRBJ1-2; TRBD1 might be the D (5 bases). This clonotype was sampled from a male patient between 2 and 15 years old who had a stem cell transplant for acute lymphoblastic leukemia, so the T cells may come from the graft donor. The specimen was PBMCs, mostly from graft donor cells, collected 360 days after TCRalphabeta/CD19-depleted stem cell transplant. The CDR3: CASSLTGTFYGYTF. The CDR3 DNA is TGTGCCAGCAGTTTAACAGGCACCTTCTATGGCTACACCTTC.